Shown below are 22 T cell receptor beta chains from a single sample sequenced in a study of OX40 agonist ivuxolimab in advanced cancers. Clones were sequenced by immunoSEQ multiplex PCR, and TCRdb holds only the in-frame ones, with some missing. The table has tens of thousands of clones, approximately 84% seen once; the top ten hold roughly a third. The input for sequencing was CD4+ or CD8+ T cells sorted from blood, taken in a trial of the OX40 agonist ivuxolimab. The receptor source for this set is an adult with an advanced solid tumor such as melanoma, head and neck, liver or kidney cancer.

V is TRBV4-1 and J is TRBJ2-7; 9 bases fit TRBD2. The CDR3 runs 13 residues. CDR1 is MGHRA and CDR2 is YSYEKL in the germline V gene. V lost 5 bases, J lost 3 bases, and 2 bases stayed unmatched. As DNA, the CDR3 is TGCGCCAGCAGCTATAGCGGGAGCTACGAGCAGTACTTC. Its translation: CASSYSGSYEQYF.

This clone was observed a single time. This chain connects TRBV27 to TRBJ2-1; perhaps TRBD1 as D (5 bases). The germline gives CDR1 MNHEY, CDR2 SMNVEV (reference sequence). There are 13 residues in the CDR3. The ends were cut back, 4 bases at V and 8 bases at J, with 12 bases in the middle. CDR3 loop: CASSSGSFYEQFF. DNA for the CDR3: TGTGCCAGCAGTTCAGGGTCCTTTTATGAGCAGTTCTTC.

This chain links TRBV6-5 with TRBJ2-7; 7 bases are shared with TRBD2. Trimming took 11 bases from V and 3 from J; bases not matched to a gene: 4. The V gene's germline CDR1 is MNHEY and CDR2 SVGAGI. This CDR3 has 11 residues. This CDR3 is CAAGGGYEQYF. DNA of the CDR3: TGTGCCGCTGGGGGGGGCTACGAGCAGTACTTC.

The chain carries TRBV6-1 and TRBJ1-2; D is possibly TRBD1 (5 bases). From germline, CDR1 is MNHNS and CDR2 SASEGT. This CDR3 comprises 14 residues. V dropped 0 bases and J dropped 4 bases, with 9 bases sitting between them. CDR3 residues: CASSEARGAYGYTF. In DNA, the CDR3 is TGTGCCAGCAGTGAAGCCAGAGGGGCCTATGGCTACACCTTC.

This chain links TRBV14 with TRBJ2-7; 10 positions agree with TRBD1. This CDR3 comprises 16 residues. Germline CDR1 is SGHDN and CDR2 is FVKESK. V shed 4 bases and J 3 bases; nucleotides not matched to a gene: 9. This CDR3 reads CASSPQDRGSFYEQYF. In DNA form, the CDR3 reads TGTGCCAGCAGCCCCCAGGACAGGGGGTCGTTCTACGAGCAGTACTTC. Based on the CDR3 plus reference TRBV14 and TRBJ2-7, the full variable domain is EAGVTQFPSHSVIEKGQTVTLRCDPISGHDNLYWYRRVMGKEIKFLLHFVKESKQDESGMPNNRFLAERTGGTYSTLKVQPAELEDSGVYFCASSPQDRGSFYEQYFGPGTRLTVT.

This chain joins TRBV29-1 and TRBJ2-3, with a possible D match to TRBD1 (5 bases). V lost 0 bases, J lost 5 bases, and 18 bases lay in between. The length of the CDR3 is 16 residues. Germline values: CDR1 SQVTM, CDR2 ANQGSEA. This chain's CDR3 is CSVEDWSEQAGDTQYF. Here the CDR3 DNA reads TGCAGCGTTGAAGATTGGTCAGAACAGGCAGGAGATACGCAGTATTTT.

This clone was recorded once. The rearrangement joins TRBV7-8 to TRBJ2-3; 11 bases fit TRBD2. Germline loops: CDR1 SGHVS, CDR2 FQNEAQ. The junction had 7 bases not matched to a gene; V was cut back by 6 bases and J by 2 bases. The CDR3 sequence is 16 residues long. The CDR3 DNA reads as TGTGCCAGCAGTCCCTGGGGACTAGCGGACACAGATACGCAGTATTTT. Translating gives CASSPWGLADTDTQYF.

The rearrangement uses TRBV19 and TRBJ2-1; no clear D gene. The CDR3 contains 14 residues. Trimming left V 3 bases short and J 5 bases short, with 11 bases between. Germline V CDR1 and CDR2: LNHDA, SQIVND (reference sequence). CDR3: CASSILQTDNEQFF. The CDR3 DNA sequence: TGTGCCAGTAGTATCTTACAGACGGACAATGAGCAGTTCTTC.

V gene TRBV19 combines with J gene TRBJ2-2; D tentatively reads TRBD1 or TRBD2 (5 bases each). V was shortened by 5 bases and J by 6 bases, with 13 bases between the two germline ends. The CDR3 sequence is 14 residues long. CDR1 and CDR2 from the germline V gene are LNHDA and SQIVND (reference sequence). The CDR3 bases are TGTGCCAGTAGTTCCGGGACCCTGGCCGGGGAGCTGTTTTTT. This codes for CASSSGTLAGELFF.

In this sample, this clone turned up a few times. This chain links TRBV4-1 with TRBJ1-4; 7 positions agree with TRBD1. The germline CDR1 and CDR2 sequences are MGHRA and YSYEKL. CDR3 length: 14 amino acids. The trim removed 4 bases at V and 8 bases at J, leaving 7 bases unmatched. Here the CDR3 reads CASSPPGGSEKLFF. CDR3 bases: TGCGCCAGCAGCCCCCCAGGGGGTTCGGAAAAACTGTTTTTT.

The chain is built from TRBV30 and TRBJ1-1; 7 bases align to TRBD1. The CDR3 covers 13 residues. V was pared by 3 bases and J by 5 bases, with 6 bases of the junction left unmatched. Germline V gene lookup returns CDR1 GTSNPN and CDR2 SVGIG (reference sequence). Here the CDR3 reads CAWRVRGYTEAFF. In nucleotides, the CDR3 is TGTGCCTGGAGGGTCAGGGGGTATACTGAAGCTTTCTTT.

DNA for the CDR3: TGTGCCAGCAGCCGCCTAGCGGGAGGCCAAGAGACCCAGTACTTC. Protein: CASSRLAGGQETQYF. The J gene is TRBJ2-5, the V gene TRBV16; 11 bases are a match to TRBD2. Per the germline V gene, CDR1 is KGHSY and CDR2 is FQNENV. The CDR3 covers 15 residues. The ends lost 4 bases at V and 1 base at J; junction bases unmatched: 2.

The CDR3 DNA reads as TGTGCCAGCAGTCACCTAGCCCGCTATGGCTACACCTTC. This codes for CASSHLARYGYTF. V is TRBV28 and J is TRBJ1-2; unclear D gene. The CDR3 is made up of 13 amino acids. CDR1 and CDR2 (germline): MDHEN, SYDVKM. Trimming pared 5 bases from V and 4 bases from J, leaving 11 bases between.

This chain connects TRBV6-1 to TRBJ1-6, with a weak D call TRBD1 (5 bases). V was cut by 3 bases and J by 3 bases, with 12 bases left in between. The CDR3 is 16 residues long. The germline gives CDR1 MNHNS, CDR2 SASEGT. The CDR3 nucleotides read TGTGCCAGCAGTGATTCCGCAGGGATCTATAATTCACCCCTCCACTTT. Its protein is CASSDSAGIYNSPLHF.

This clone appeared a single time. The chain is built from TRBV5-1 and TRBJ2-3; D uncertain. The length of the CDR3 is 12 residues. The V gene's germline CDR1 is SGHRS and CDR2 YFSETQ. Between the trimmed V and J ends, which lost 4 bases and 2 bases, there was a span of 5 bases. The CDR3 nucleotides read TGCGCCAGCAGCCCGTTCACAGATACGCAGTATTTT. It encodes CASSPFTDTQYF.

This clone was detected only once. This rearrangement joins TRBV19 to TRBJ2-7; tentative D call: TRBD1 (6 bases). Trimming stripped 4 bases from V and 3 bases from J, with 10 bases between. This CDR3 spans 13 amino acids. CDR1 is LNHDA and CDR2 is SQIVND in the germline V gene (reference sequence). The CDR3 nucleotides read TGTGCCAGTAGTAAACAGGGATTCTACGAGCAGTACTTC. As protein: CASSKQGFYEQYF.

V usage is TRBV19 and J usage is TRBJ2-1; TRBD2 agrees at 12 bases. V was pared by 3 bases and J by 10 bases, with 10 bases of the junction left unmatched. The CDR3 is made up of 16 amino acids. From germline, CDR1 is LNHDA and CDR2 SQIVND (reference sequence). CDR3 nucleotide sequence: TGTGCCAGTAGTATGGAAAGGACTAGCGGGAAACGAGAGCAGTTCTTC. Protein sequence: CASSMERTSGKREQFF.

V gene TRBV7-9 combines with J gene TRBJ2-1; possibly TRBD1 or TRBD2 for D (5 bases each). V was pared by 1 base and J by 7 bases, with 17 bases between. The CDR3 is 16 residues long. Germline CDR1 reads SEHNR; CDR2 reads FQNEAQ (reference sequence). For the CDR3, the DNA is TGTGCCAGCAGCTTAGTGCTTCAGGGACGCGGTAATGAGCAGTTCTTC. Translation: CASSLVLQGRGNEQFF.

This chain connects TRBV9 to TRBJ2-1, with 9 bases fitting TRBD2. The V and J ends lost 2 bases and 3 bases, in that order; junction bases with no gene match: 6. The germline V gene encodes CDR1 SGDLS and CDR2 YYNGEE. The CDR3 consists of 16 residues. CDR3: CASSVLAGEGYNEQFF. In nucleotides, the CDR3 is TGTGCCAGCAGCGTGTTAGCGGGAGAGGGCTACAATGAGCAGTTCTTC.

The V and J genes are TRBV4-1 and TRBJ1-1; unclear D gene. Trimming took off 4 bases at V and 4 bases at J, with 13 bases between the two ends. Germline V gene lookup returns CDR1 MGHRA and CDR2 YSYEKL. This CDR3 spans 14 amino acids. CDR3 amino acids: CASSLKEGSTEAFF. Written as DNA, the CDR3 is TGCGCCAGCAGCCTTAAGGAAGGTAGCACTGAAGCTTTCTTT.

CDR3 loop: CASSSFPRLKYNEQFF. The CDR3 region has the DNA TGTGCCAGCAGCTCTTTCCCCCGACTGAAATACAATGAGCAGTTCTTC. The chain recombines TRBV9 with TRBJ2-1, with D unresolved. The CDR3 totals 16 residues. Germline-derived CDR1 and CDR2 are SGDLS and YYNGEE. V was trimmed by 4 bases and J by 4 bases, leaving 18 bases between them.

The CDR3, as DNA: TGTGCCAGCAGTGAAGAGGCAGCGGACGTTGAGCAGTTCTTC. The encoded protein is CASSEEAADVEQFF. The genes are TRBV2 and TRBJ2-1; D is possibly TRBD2 (5 bases). Germline lookup yields CDR1 SNHLY and CDR2 FYNNEI. The V gene lost 1 base and the J gene lost 9 bases, with 13 bases spanning the gap. The CDR3 runs to 14 residues. The full variable domain, its missing parts supplied by reference TRBV2 and TRBJ2-1, is EPEVTQTPSHQVTQMGQEVILRCVPISNHLYFYWYRQILGQKVEFLVSFYNNEISEKSEIFDDQFSVERPDGSNFTLKIRSTKLEDSAMYFCASSEEAADVEQFFGPGTRLTVL.